This entry is about one TCR beta chain. The data originate from a study of blood T cell repertoires in COVID-19. Study details: Samples of COVID-19 (acute and convalescent) were obtained from the United States, Italy and Spain. The cDNA or gDNA used as material had been derived from T cells, B-cell-depleted T cells, or PBMCs.

The data were produced by immunoSEQ multiplex PCR, yet TCRdb's version contains in-frame clones alone and is incomplete. The sample lists around 42,000 clones, around 83% seen once, with 59% in the top ten. V was clipped by 5 bases and J by 3 bases; unmatched bases: 9. Germline lookup yields CDR1 MNHEY and CDR2 SMNVEV (reference sequence). The CDR3 consists of 16 residues. This chain joins TRBV27 and TRBJ1-5, with 8 bases fitting TRBD1. What was sequenced was peripheral blood. The receptor comes from a man in his 70s with acute or convalescent COVID-19. The CDR3 nucleotides read TGTGCCAGCAGTCGCCTACAGGGGGAGAACAATCAGCCCCAGCATTTT. Translation: CASSRLQGENNQPQHF.